Presented here are 15 T cell receptor beta chains from one specimen sequenced in a study of T cell responses to AZD1222 COVID-19 vaccine. Repertoires were generated with immunoSEQ multiplex PCR, while TCRdb's copy carries only in-frame clones and drops some. The sample lists under 150,000 clones, about 89% occurring once. Here the sequenced sample was peripheral blood, taken on day 0 of MenACWY control vaccination. The receptors originated from an adult in good health.

The chain recombines TRBV30 with TRBJ1-6, with D unresolved. V lost 4 bases and J lost 13, with 17 bases in between. CDR1 is GTSNPN and CDR2 is SVGIG in the germline V gene (reference sequence). The CDR3 length is 13 residues. The CDR3 here is CAWTPLAGRPLHF. As DNA, the CDR3 is TGTGCCTGGACCCCTCTAGCGGGGAGGCCCCTCCACTTT.

V usage is TRBV4-1 and J usage is TRBJ1-6, with TRBD1 matching over 8 bases. This CDR3 region has 16 residues. In germline, CDR1 is MGHRA, CDR2 YSYEKL. Trimming removed 0 bases from V and 10 bases from J; junction bases left unmatched: 8. The CDR3 reads CASSQDLTGGGSPLHF. The CDR3 region has the DNA TGCGCCAGCAGCCAAGATCTTACAGGGGGGGGATCACCCCTCCACTTT.

The chain carries TRBV4-3 and TRBJ2-1, with D maybe TRBD1 (5 bases). This CDR3 has 16 amino acids. Germline-derived CDR1 and CDR2 are LGHNA and YSLEER. V dropped 0 bases and J dropped 2 bases, with 11 bases sitting between them. CDR3 sequence (DNA): TGCGCCAGCAGCCAAGAGTGGCAGGACACCTACAATGAGCAGTTCTTC. Translated, it gives CASSQEWQDTYNEQFF.

The chain combines TRBV7-9 with TRBJ1-2; TRBD1 matches 7 bases. Germline trimming cut 5 bases from V and 6 bases from J; bases unmatched to any gene: 12. Germline V lookup: CDR1 SEHNR, CDR2 FQNEAQ (reference sequence). The CDR3 covers 15 residues. This CDR3 is CASSHPGGTSHGYTF. CDR3 sequence (DNA): TGTGCCAGCAGCCATCCAGGGGGGACATCACATGGCTACACCTTC.

The count of this clone is one. J is TRBJ2-2 and V is TRBV28; D unclear. The V gene lost 5 bases and the J gene lost 7 bases, with 5 bases spanning the gap. The germline V gene encodes CDR1 MDHEN and CDR2 SYDVKM. The CDR3 length is 11 residues. CDR3 sequence: CASSIVGELFF. In DNA form, the CDR3 reads TGTGCCAGCAGTATTGTCGGGGAGCTGTTTTTT.

V usage is TRBV19 and J usage is TRBJ1-4; D perhaps matches TRBD1 (6 bases). The V end lost 5 bases, the J end lost 1 base, and 11 bases lay between the germline ends. Germline CDR1 is LNHDA and CDR2 is SQIVND (reference sequence). The CDR3 is 15 amino acids. CDR3: CASSRGGVTNEKLFF. The CDR3 coding sequence is TGTGCCAGTAGTCGAGGGGGGGTAACTAATGAAAAACTGTTTTTT.

This sequence joins TRBV2 and TRBJ2-2; D is ambiguous. CDR1 is SNHLY and CDR2 is FYNNEI in the germline V gene. This CDR3 comprises 15 residues. V lost 2 bases to trimming and J lost 6 bases, with 13 bases between them. The CDR3 DNA is TGTGCCAGCAGTGAAAGTGGGGTTGGTGCCGGGGAGCTGTTTTTT. Translation: CASSESGVGAGELFF.

The chain joins TRBV7-3 to TRBJ1-6; 7 positions agree with TRBD1. Trimming removed 4 bases from V and 10 bases from J; junction bases left unmatched: 4. Germline CDR1 is SGHTA and CDR2 is FQGTGA. CDR3 length: 13 amino acids. As DNA, the CDR3 is TGTGCCAGCAGCTCCTCAGGGGGGTCACCCCTCCACTTT. This codes for CASSSSGGSPLHF.

This sequence joins TRBV29-1 and TRBJ2-5; tentatively, D is TRBD2 (6 bases). The CDR3 consists of 12 residues. V lost 4 bases and J lost 2, with 8 bases in between. Germline CDR1 and CDR2: SQVTM and ANQGSEA. CDR3 loop: CSVVEGQETQYF. The CDR3 DNA reads as TGCAGCGTTGTGGAGGGGCAAGAGACCCAGTACTTC.

In nucleotides, the CDR3 is TGTGCCAGTAGCTACGGGAGGGCAGGCCACACAGATACGCAGTATTTT. This encodes CASSYGRAGHTDTQYF. V is TRBV19 and J is TRBJ2-3, with TRBD2 matching 8 bases. The CDR3 extends over 16 amino acids. CDR1 is LNHDA, CDR2 SQIVND, per germline (reference sequence). The V gene end was trimmed by 6 bases and the J gene end by 2 bases; junction bases not matched to a gene: 10.

The gene calls are TRBV19 and TRBJ2-1; no clear D gene. In germline, CDR1 is LNHDA, CDR2 SQIVND (reference sequence). The CDR3 is 16 amino acids. With 5 bases removed from V and 1 base from J, the gap between germline ends came to 15 bases. Here the CDR3 DNA reads TGTGCCAGTAGTGTTCTAAGTCTGCCATCCTACAATGAGCAGTTCTTC. This gives the protein CASSVLSLPSYNEQFF.

This clone has more than one count but fewer than ten. This chain uses TRBV2 with TRBJ2-3; D gene unclear. Between the trimmed V and J ends, which lost 7 bases and 6 bases, there was a span of 26 bases. The CDR3 sequence is 17 residues long. Germline CDR1 is SNHLY and CDR2 is FYNNEI. CDR3 loop: CASKDSFLFLGSDTQYF. CDR3 DNA sequence: TGTGCCAGCAAAGATAGTTTTTTGTTTCTAGGGTCCGATACGCAGTATTTT.

This chain links TRBV2 with TRBJ2-5, with D hard to call. CDR1 and CDR2 from the germline V gene are SNHLY and FYNNEI. Trimming shortened V by 5 bases and J by 1 base, and 5 bases separated the two germline ends. The CDR3 loop spans 12 amino acids. CDR3 DNA sequence: TGTGCCAGCAGTCTGGTCCAAGAGACCCAGTACTTC. It yields the protein CASSLVQETQYF.

This clone occurred once. This chain joins TRBV12-3 or TRBV12-4 and TRBJ1-2, with unresolved D. This CDR3 has 10 amino acids. The germline V and J ends were trimmed by 8 bases and 4 bases, with 5 bases remaining between them. CDR3 loop: CASHVYGYTF. The CDR3 DNA follows: TGTGCCAGCCACGTCTATGGCTACACCTTC.

The rearrangement joins TRBV28 to TRBJ2-7; D is ambiguous. CDR3 length: 16 amino acids. Germline-derived CDR1 and CDR2 are MDHEN and SYDVKM. V lost 5 bases and J lost 0, with 17 bases in between. The CDR3 DNA sequence: TGTGCCAGCAGTCCTCCGGCCGGGTCCTTCTCCTACGAGCAGTACTTC. Its translation is CASSPPAGSFSYEQYF. The full variable domain, completed using reference TRBV28 and TRBJ2-7, is DVKVTQSSRYLVKRTGEKVFLECVQDMDHENMFWYRQDPGLGLRLIYFSYDVKMKEKGDIPEGYSVSREKKERFSLILESASTNQTSMYLCASSPPAGSFSYEQYFGPGTRLTVT.